A single sample is the source of the 20 T cell receptor beta chains below, sequenced in a study of CD8+ T cells in alopecia areata. After isolation, RNA underwent reverse transcription to generate cDNA as the sequencing template. Assay used: immunoSEQ multiplex PCR; TCRdb lists only in-frame clones, some missing. Of under 150,000 clones listed, roughly 80% were seen once; the top ten hold 20% to 25%. Treatment given: oral pan-JAK inhibitor, 5-10 mg twice daily. The sequencing here drew on CD8+ T cells sorted from blood, taken at week 4, from a patient treated with tofacitinib. The receptors here all came from a human donor with alopecia areata.

This rearrangement joins TRBV6-5 to TRBJ2-2; D unresolved. V was pared by 1 base and J by 3 bases, with 3 bases between. Germline V gives CDR1 MNHEY, CDR2 SVGAGI. The CDR3 consists of 13 residues. CDR3 bases: TGTGCCAGCAGTTACTATGACACCGGGGAGCTGTTTTTT. This gives the protein CASSYYDTGELFF.

Comment on this clone: The junction does not match germline at one end; this may be a read error. V is TRBV6-5 and J is TRBJ1-6; 8 nucleotides line up with TRBD1. CDR1 MNHEY and CDR2 SVGAGI come from the germline V gene. The CDR3 has 16 residues. CDR3 in amino acids: CASSLGAGGYSSPLHF. CDR3 coding DNA: TGTGCCAGCAGTTTGGGGGCAGGGGGCTATAGTTCACCCCTCCACTTT.

J is TRBJ2-2 and V is TRBV6-5; TRBD2 matches 11 bases. This CDR3 is built from 15 residues. Germline V gene sequence: CDR1 MNHEY, CDR2 SVGAGI. With 5 bases clipped from V and 4 bases from J, the junction kept 3 bases outside the gene matches. Here the CDR3 DNA reads TGTGCCAGCAGTCTAGCGGGGGGCCTCACCGGGGAGCTGTTTTTT. It translates to CASSLAGGLTGELFF.

Of note for this clone: The identical CDR3 is also encoded by other nucleotide sequences in the sample. The CDR3: CSVEVHTGGDGYTF. CDR3 nucleotide sequence: TGCAGCGTTGAAGTACATACAGGGGGAGATGGCTACACCTTC. The rearrangement joins TRBV29-1 to TRBJ1-2; TRBD1 matches 8 bases. Germline-derived CDR1 and CDR2 are SQVTM and ANQGSEA. The CDR3 runs to 14 residues. The ends lost 1 base at V and 6 bases at J; junction bases unmatched: 7.

The V gene is TRBV5-4, the J gene TRBJ2-3; no reliable D call. Between the trimmed V and J ends, which lost 4 bases and 4 bases, there was a span of 13 bases. Per the germline V gene, CDR1 is SGHNT and CDR2 is YYREEE (reference sequence). The CDR3 contains 14 residues. CDR3 amino acids: CASSPLAYSDTQYF. The CDR3 DNA sequence: TGTGCCAGCAGCCCCCTGGCCTATTCAGATACGCAGTATTTT.

The genes are TRBV7-2 and TRBJ2-5, with a possible D match to TRBD1 (6 bases). The V gene lost 7 bases and the J gene lost 1 base, with 19 bases spanning the gap. In germline, CDR1 is SGHTA, CDR2 FQGNSA. There are 16 residues in the CDR3. CDR3 amino acids: CASTLDRTFPQETQYF. Here the CDR3 DNA reads TGTGCCAGCACCCTCGACAGGACTTTCCCCCAAGAGACCCAGTACTTC.

V is TRBV9 and J is TRBJ2-3, with 9 nucleotides matching TRBD2. CDR1 and CDR2 from the germline V gene are SGDLS and YYNGEE. This CDR3 region has 15 residues. Unmatched junction bases numbered 1, after V lost 0 bases and J lost 2 bases. The CDR3: CASSVGLAATDTQYF. CDR3 in DNA: TGTGCCAGCAGCGTAGGACTAGCGGCCACAGATACGCAGTATTTT.

V usage is TRBV19 and J usage is TRBJ1-4; possible D gene TRBD1, 5 bases. The CDR3 is 15 amino acids. Trimming left V 6 bases short and J 5 bases short, with 16 bases between. Per germline, CDR1 LNHDA and CDR2 SQIVND (reference sequence). The CDR3 sequence is CASSKQAKLNEKLFF. The DNA for the CDR3 is TGTGCCAGTAGCAAACAGGCGAAGTTAAATGAAAAACTGTTTTTT. The full variable domain, its missing parts supplied by reference TRBV19 and TRBJ1-4, is DGGITQSPKYLFRKEGQNVTLSCEQNLNHDAMYWYRQDPGQGLRLIYYSQIVNDFQKGDIAEGYSVSREKKESFPLTVTSAQKNPTAFYLCASSKQAKLNEKLFFGSGTQLSVL.

CDR3 in amino acids: CASLETGGAGTQYF. The CDR3 bases are TGTGCCAGCCTCGAGACAGGGGGAGCGGGTACGCAGTATTTT. The V call is TRBV5-4, the J call TRBJ2-3; 9 nucleotides match TRBD1. The germline CDR1 and CDR2 sequences are SGHNT and YYREEE (reference sequence). CDR3 size: 14 residues. After removal of 7 bases from V and 8 bases from J, the junction contained 11 bases not matched to a gene.

The chain combines TRBV27 with TRBJ2-1; D possibly corresponds to TRBD1 (5 bases). CDR1 is MNHEY, CDR2 SMNVEV, per germline (reference sequence). There are 14 residues in the CDR3. Trimming removed 2 bases from V and 6 bases from J, with 11 bases in between. The CDR3 region is CASSLGAAGNEQFF. Here the CDR3 DNA reads TGTGCCAGCAGTTTAGGGGCCGCTGGCAATGAGCAGTTCTTC.

The V gene is TRBV2, the J gene TRBJ2-1; 8 positions agree with TRBD1. Germline trimming cut 6 bases from V and 13 bases from J; bases unmatched to any gene: 11. The germline V gene encodes CDR1 SNHLY and CDR2 FYNNEI. The CDR3 contains 13 residues. CDR3 sequence (DNA): TGTGCCAGCAGCTCTCCGGGACAGGTGGGACAGTTCTTC. This codes for CASSSPGQVGQFF.

This chain connects TRBV10-1 to TRBJ2-1; possible D gene TRBD2, 6 bases. The CDR3 spans 15 residues. The V end was cut by 7 bases, the J end by 10 bases, with 23 bases between. Germline V CDR1 and CDR2: WNHNN, SYGVQD (reference sequence). This chain's CDR3 is CASTDGRRGLGEQFF. CDR3 nucleotides: TGCGCCAGCACCGACGGCAGGCGGGGCCTTGGCGAGCAGTTCTTC.

This clone was picked up one time. V and J are TRBV5-1 and TRBJ1-2; D is uncertain. CDR1 and CDR2 from the germline V gene are SGHRS and YFSETQ. The CDR3 totals 14 residues. The V end was cut by 2 bases, the J end by 8 bases, with 16 bases between. Here the CDR3 reads CASSLTPHSGGYTF. The DNA of the CDR3 is TGCGCCAGCAGCTTAACTCCCCACTCAGGAGGCTACACCTTC.

This chain connects TRBV27 to TRBJ2-5; D may be TRBD1 (7 bases). V lost 6 bases, J lost 5 bases, and 13 bases lay in between. Germline V lookup: CDR1 MNHEY, CDR2 SMNVEV (reference sequence). The CDR3 loop spans 13 amino acids. CDR3 amino acids: CASSSGGYETQYF. CDR3 sequence (DNA): TGTGCCAGCAGCTCAGGGGGGTACGAGACCCAGTACTTC.

V gene TRBV18 combines with J gene TRBJ1-5, with D perhaps TRBD1 (5 bases). V was shortened by 2 bases and J by 3 bases, with 11 bases between the two germline ends. The CDR3 runs 15 residues. Germline assignment: CDR1 KGHSH and CDR2 LQKENI. CDR3 loop: CASSPIDSDNQPQHF. DNA of the CDR3: TGTGCCAGCTCACCAATCGACAGTGACAATCAGCCCCAGCATTTT.

The chain employs TRBV4-3 and TRBJ1-2; D not resolved. CDR3 length: 15 residues. The germline gives CDR1 LGHNA, CDR2 YSLEER. The V end was cut by 0 bases, the J end by 4 bases, with 12 bases between. The CDR3 here is CASSQEYVSSYGYTF. The CDR3 DNA sequence: TGCGCCAGCAGCCAAGAATACGTCAGCTCCTATGGCTACACCTTC.

The CDR3 sequence: CASSLGRDEQYF. The CDR3 coding sequence is TGTGCCAGCAGCTTAGGTCGGGACGAGCAGTACTTC. The J gene is TRBJ2-7, the V gene TRBV7-9; D is unclear. Germline V gene data show CDR1 as SEHNR and CDR2 as FQNEAQ (reference sequence). V lost 1 base and J lost 5, with 6 bases in between. The CDR3 length is 12 residues.

J is TRBJ2-2 and V is TRBV7-6; D call uncertain. Germline-derived CDR1 and CDR2 are SGHVS and FNYEAQ. The CDR3 totals 13 residues. The V end was cut by 5 bases, the J end by 7 bases, with 11 bases between. Here the CDR3 reads CASSQDLDGELFF. The CDR3 DNA reads TGTGCCAGCAGCCAAGACTTGGACGGGGAGCTGTTTTTT. The full variable domain, with the rest looked up from reference TRBV7-6 and TRBJ2-2, is GAGVSQSPRYKVTKRGQDVALRCDPISGHVSLYWYRQALGQGPEFLTYFNYEAQQDKSGLPNDRFSAERPEGSISTLTIQRTEQRDSAMYRCASSQDLDGELFFGEGSRLTVL.

J is TRBJ2-7 and V is TRBV19; D gene ambiguous. The V end was cut by 4 bases, the J end by 0 bases, with 7 bases between. The CDR3 totals 13 residues. CDR1 is LNHDA and CDR2 is SQIVND in the germline V gene (reference sequence). Here the CDR3 reads CASSTSSSYEQYF. The CDR3 coding sequence is TGTGCCAGTAGTACGTCGAGCTCCTACGAGCAGTACTTC.

V gene TRBV7-8 combines with J gene TRBJ2-3; the D gene is possibly TRBD2 (5 bases). Trimming cost V 7 bases and J 4 bases, with 18 bases left between them. CDR1 SGHVS and CDR2 FQNEAQ come from the germline V gene. This CDR3 has 15 residues. The CDR3 DNA follows: TGTGCCAGCACCACGGACTCGCCGGTAGCAGATACGCAGTATTTT. It codes for CASTTDSPVADTQYF.